Listed here is a single T cell receptor beta chain. This sample is part of a study of blood T cell repertoires in COVID-19. Study information: COVID-19 samples from acute and convalescent phases originated in the United States, Italy and Spain.

Germline-derived CDR1 and CDR2 are SGHAT and FQNNGV. V lost 2 bases and J lost 7, with 8 bases in between. The CDR3 totals 12 residues. In the source study's methods: Cell counts per sample came from amplifying reference gene primers. Here immunoSEQ multiplex PCR was the method, and the copy in TCRdb shows in-frame clones only, minus some. V and J calls and clone size are as listed in that table; D and trimming were resolved from the DNA. This sample has about 260,000 clones, with 85% to 90% found just once. Recruited during active infection, patients (from Seattle) were subsequently followed longitudinally.

The receptor comes from a woman aged 55-69 years with COVID-19, enrolled during active disease. What was sequenced was peripheral blood. V usage is TRBV11-2 and J usage is TRBJ1-1; D not resolved. Here the CDR3 reads CASSLNYGEAFF. As DNA, the CDR3 is TGTGCCAGCAGCTTAAATTACGGTGAAGCTTTCTTT.